Listed here is a single T cell receptor beta chain. This CDR3 spans 12 amino acids. CDR1 KGHDR and CDR2 SFDVKD come from the germline V gene. V gave up 4 bases and J gave up 9 bases, with 9 bases separating them. The sample comes from a study of control samples from healthy donors and cancer patients. The protocol was immunoSEQ multiplex PCR, while the TCRdb copy is restricted to in-frame clones and leaves out a portion. The sample records about 120,000 clones, about 91% being singletons. The receptor was isolated from a man aged 35-49 years in good health. Input material: blood. V gene TRBV24-1 combines with J gene TRBJ2-1; D is ambiguous. The CDR3 region is CATSDRAPEQFF. DNA of the CDR3: TGTGCCACCAGTGACAGAGCGCCTGAGCAGTTCTTC.